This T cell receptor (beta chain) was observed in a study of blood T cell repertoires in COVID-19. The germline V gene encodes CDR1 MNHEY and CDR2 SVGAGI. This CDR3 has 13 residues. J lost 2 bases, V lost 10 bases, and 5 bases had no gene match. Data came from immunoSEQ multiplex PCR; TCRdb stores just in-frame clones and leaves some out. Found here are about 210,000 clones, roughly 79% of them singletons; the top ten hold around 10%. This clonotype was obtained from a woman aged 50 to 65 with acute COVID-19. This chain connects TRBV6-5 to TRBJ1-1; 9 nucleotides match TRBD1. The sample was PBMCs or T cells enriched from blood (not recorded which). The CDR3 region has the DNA TGTGCCACCCGGACAGGGGCTAACACTGAAGCTTTCTTT. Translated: CATRTGANTEAFF.